This T cell receptor (beta chain) stems from a study of blood T cells in healthy people across ages. A second PCR of 7 to 11 cycles used a sample-barcoded 5' primer and a J-beta primer mix. Each cDNA molecule carried a tag from a template-switch adaptor that contained 12 random nucleotides. One entry per CDR3 protein results from TCRdb running MiXCR on the 5' RACE reads. The sample has some 760,000 distinct CDR3 sequences; roughly 25% are singletons. In this sample, this clonotype turned up a few times. The antigen remains undetermined. The junction shows a germline mismatch at one end, possibly a read error. This CDR3 contains 15 residues. The germline V gene encodes CDR1 MNHEY and CDR2 SVGAGI. General study results and limits: The diversity estimates, figures obtained from one million T cells, were considered underestimates.

The same data also contributed to another study, on T cells of mothers and their children.

The source of this sequence is a boy between 5 and 17 years old in good health. The chain uses TRBV6-5 and TRBJ2-5; 14 bases line up with TRBD2. Sample: blood. The CDR3 coding sequence is TGTGCCAGCCGACTAGCGGGAGGGAACCAAGTGACCCAGTACTTC. Amino acids: CASRLAGGNQVTQYF.